The rows below give T cell receptor beta chains drawn from one sample of a study of blood T cell repertoires in COVID-19. Clones were sequenced by immunoSEQ multiplex PCR, and TCRdb holds only the in-frame ones, with some missing. The sample comprises about 74,000 clones, around 88% of which are singletons, and 1.5% to 2% rests with the top ten. Sequenced: peripheral blood. Receptor source: a woman aged 80 or older with active or convalescent COVID-19. Both conserved end residues are part of each CDR3. The D gene is left open where the match is weak. Some rows mark clone size as missing; the rest say once, few, many or name a class of expanded clone.

TRBV5-8,.,TRBJ1-1,TRBD1,TGTGCCAGCAGCGGGGGGACAGTCATGAACACTGAAGCTTTCTTT,CASSGGTVMNTEAFF
TRBV2,.,TRBJ1-5,TRBD1,TGTGCCAGCAGAACCGGGACAGGGGGGTCGTGGCCCCAGCATTTT,CASRTGTGGSWPQHF
TRBV7-3,.,TRBJ1-1,TRBD1,TGTGCCAGCAGCATTACAGGGGGCGGGGTGAACACTGAAGCTTTCTTT,CASSITGGGVNTEAFF
TRBV19,.,TRBJ2-7,.,TGTGCCAGTAGCCCAGGGGTCCACGAGCAGTACTTC,CASSPGVHEQYF
TRBV3-1/TRBV3-2,.,TRBJ2-3,TRBD2,TGTGCCAGCAGCCTGACTAGCGGGACCCCAGATACGCAGTATTTT,CASSLTSGTPDTQYF
TRBV10-3,.,TRBJ2-3,TRBD1,TGTGCCATCAGTGGACCTAATGACAGGGGGGATAGCACAGATACGCAGTATTTT,CAISGPNDRGDSTDTQYF
TRBV4-1,.,TRBJ1-6,.,TGCGCCAGCAGCCCAAGCGGGGAGACATCTAGCTCCTATAATTCACCCCTCCACTTT,CASSPSGETSSSYNSPLHF
TRBV2,.,TRBJ2-7,TRBD2,TGTGCCAGCAGGAGGGTTGGCGGGAGGGGCGAGCAGTACTTC,CASRRVGGRGEQYF
TRBV19,.,TRBJ1-2,.,TGTGCCAGCCGGCGTCAGACTCTCACTAACTATGGCTACACCTTC,CASRRQTLTNYGYTF
TRBV19,.,TRBJ1-2,TRBD1,TGTGCCAGTAGTAAATGGACCGGGACAGGGAGCTATGGCTACACCTTC,CASSKWTGTGSYGYTF
TRBV14,.,TRBJ2-3,.,TGTGCCAGCGGTTTCAGGGGTCCTCACACAGATACGCAGTATTTT,CASGFRGPHTDTQYF
TRBV5-1,.,TRBJ1-1,.,TGCGCCAGCAGCTTGGCCTCAGGGCTCATGAACACTGAAGCTTTCTTT,CASSLASGLMNTEAFF
TRBV4-2,.,TRBJ2-6,TRBD2,TGTGCCAGCAGCCAAGATGTGGCGGGAGGTCTCTCTGGGGCCAACGTCCTGACTTTC,CASSQDVAGGLSGANVLTF
TRBV7-3,.,TRBJ2-5,TRBD2,TGTGCCAGCAGCTTAAGAGCGGGGACTAGCGGGGATTCGTACCAAGAGACCCAGTACTTC,CASSLRAGTSGDSYQETQYF
TRBV5-1,.,TRBJ1-3,TRBD1,TGCGCCAGCAGCACACTGGGACAGGGGGCTGGAAACACCATATATTTT,CASSTLGQGAGNTIYF
TRBV7-9,.,TRBJ1-4,TRBD1,TGTGCCAGCAGCCGGGACAGTGTGGTCGAAAAACTGTTTTTT,CASSRDSVVEKLFF
TRBV6-5,.,TRBJ1-1,.,TGTGCCAGCAGTTACTCCCGGCGAGGCCGGGACACTGAAGCTTTCTTT,CASSYSRRGRDTEAFF
TRBV7-2,once,TRBJ2-5,.,TGTGCCAGCAGCTTAAATCCTAGGGGGACCCAAGAGACCCAGTACTTC,CASSLNPRGTQETQYF
TRBV4-1,.,TRBJ1-5,.,TGCGCCAGCAGCCAAGGGTACGGGGGGGATCAGCCCCAGCATTTT,CASSQGYGGDQPQHF
TRBV30,.,TRBJ1-2,.,TGTGCCGGTGGTAGGGGCGACTATGGCTACACCTTC,CAGGRGDYGYTF
TRBV7-2,.,TRBJ2-1,TRBD2,TGTGCCAGCAGCTTAGAAGCGGGAGGACGGGAGCAGTTCTTC,CASSLEAGGREQFF
TRBV18,.,TRBJ1-2,.,TGTGCCAGCTCACCAGGGGGGAACTATGGCTACACCTTC,CASSPGGNYGYTF